A selection of T cell receptor beta chains follows, all from one sample in a study of blood T cell repertoires in COVID-19. Measured with immunoSEQ multiplex PCR; TCRdb has only the in-frame clones, and not every one. The sample consists of tens of thousands of clones, about 88% of them appearing once. Sequencing was carried out using peripheral blood. The receptors shown here come from a man in his 70s with active COVID-19. The CDR3 runs from the conserved cysteine through the conserved F or W. A D gene is named only where the DNA matches it firmly. Only some rows state a clone size, as once, few, many or a class for expanded clones.

j_call v_call d_call clone_size cdr3_nt cdr3_aa
TRBJ2-3 TRBV7-9 NA NA TGTGCCAGCAGTCTAGCCCGGATAGCGGTAACTAGCACAGATACGCAGTATTTT CASSLARIAVTSTDTQYF
TRBJ2-5 TRBV5-1 NA NA TGCGCCAGCAGCTTGGTTGGCGGCCAAGAGACCCAGTACTTC CASSLVGGQETQYF
TRBJ1-1 TRBV24-1 NA NA TGTGCCACCCAGGGGATTCGTAGTGCTGAAGCTTTCTTT CATQGIRSAEAFF
TRBJ2-1 TRBV6-2/TRBV6-3 NA few TGTGCCAGCAGTCAATACAATGAGCAGTTCTTC CASSQYNEQFF
TRBJ1-2 TRBV15 TRBD1 NA TGTGCCACTACTTCCGGGACAGGGTATGGCTACACCTTC CATTSGTGYGYTF
TRBJ2-1 TRBV4-3 NA NA TGCGCCAGCAGCCAAGGTTTTAGCAGTTACAATGAGCAGTTCTTC CASSQGFSSYNEQFF
TRBJ2-6 TRBV28 TRBD1 NA TGTGCCAGCAGTCCCGCCGGGACAGCGAGCTCTGGGGCCAACGTCCTGACTTTC CASSPAGTASSGANVLTF
TRBJ1-1 TRBV29-1 TRBD1 NA TGCAGCGTCCGACAGGGGGAGAACACTGAAGCTTTCTTT CSVRQGENTEAFF
TRBJ2-2 TRBV4-2 NA NA TGTGCCAGCAGCCAAGAAGTGTGGCAGGCGAACACCGGGGAGCTGTTTTTT CASSQEVWQANTGELFF
TRBJ2-3 TRBV5-4 NA NA TGTGCCAGCAGCTTGCAGCCGGAGAGTTCGGGGTATTTT CASSLQPESSGYF
TRBJ2-7 TRBV11-1 TRBD1 medium-sized TGTGCCAGCAGCCCTCGGGACAGGGGCAGCTCCTACGAGCAGTACTTC CASSPRDRGSSYEQYF
TRBJ2-1 TRBV7-2 NA NA TGTGCCAGCAGCCTAGGGGCAGTCACCTACAATGAGCAGTTCTTC CASSLGAVTYNEQFF
TRBJ2-1 TRBV6-5 TRBD2 NA TGTGCCAGCAGGAGGACTAGCGGTTACAATGAGCAGTTCTTC CASRRTSGYNEQFF